The present T cell receptor beta chain was sequenced within a study of blood T cell repertoires in COVID-19. At the level of the study: T cells, B-cell-depleted T cells, or PBMCs supplied cDNA or gDNA.

Germline CDR1 is MNHNY and CDR2 is SVGAGI (reference sequence). The CDR3 has 18 residues. V was trimmed by 5 bases and J by 1 base, leaving 24 bases between them. Assay used: immunoSEQ multiplex PCR; TCRdb lists only in-frame clones, some missing. In the table there are 180,000 or so clones, roughly nine tenths of which are singletons. Living in about two dozen US areas, the participants were between about 18 and 100 years of age. Membership in each cohort depended on participant-reported clinical history. This sequence joins TRBV6-6 and TRBJ2-7; possibly TRBD1 for D (8 bases). Sequencing was performed on PBMCs or T cells enriched from blood (not recorded which). The source is a human donor with acute COVID-19. The donor label of this sample is uncertain. CDR3 DNA sequence: TGTGCCAGCAGTCCCACAAAGGGAGGGACAGGCAGATCCTACGAGCAGTACTTC. It yields the protein CASSPTKGGTGRSYEQYF.